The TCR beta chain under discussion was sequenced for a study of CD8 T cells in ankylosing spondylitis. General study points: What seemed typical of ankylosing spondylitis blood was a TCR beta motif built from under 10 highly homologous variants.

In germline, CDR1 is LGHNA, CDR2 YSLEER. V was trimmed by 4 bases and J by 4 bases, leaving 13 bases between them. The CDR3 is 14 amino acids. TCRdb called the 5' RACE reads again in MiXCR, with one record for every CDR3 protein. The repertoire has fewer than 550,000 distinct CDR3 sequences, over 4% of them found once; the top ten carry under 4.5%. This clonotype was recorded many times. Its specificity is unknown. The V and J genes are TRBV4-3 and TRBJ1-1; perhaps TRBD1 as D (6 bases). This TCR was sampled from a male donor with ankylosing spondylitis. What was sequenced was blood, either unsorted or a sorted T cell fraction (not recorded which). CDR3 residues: CASSLDRDFTEAFF. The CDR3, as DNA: TGCGCCAGCAGCCTGGACAGAGACTTCACTGAAGCTTTCTTT.